This T cell receptor (beta chain) was retrieved from a study of T cells after yellow fever vaccination. Study-level findings and limits: Most primary-vaccination clones reappeared after the booster (about 97% CD4, about 88% CD8). Some clonotypes were seen in both the CD4 and the CD8 compartments. These made up a small share and likely arose from convergent recombination.

This clonotype was observed many times. Antigen unknown. One entry per CDR3 protein, called by TCRdb with MiXCR from the 5' RACE reads. The sample holds under 350,000 distinct CDR3 sequences, about 4% seen once. The CDR3 runs 13 residues. Trimming pared 3 bases from V and 4 bases from J, leaving 7 bases between. The input for sequencing was PBMCs, taken 5 days after the yellow fever booster vaccination. This receptor was obtained from a man younger than 35 who received the YFV17D yellow fever vaccine. The chain combines TRBV12-3 or TRBV12-4 with TRBJ1-3, with unresolved D. CDR3 region: CASSFQAGNTIYF. In DNA form, the CDR3 reads TGTGCCAGCAGTTTTCAGGCGGGAAACACCATATATTTT.